This record covers a single TCR beta chain. Antigen: not known. In generating TCR beta cDNA, 5'RACE template switching with UMIs was used. TCRdb reprocessed the 5' RACE reads, with one entry per CDR3 protein and no DNA. This table holds 500,000 or so distinct CDR3 sequences. The source of the sample is a study of T cells expressing NK-cell markers. Overall study context: All TCR beta repertoires analysed originated from sorted CD3+CD56+NKG2C+, CD3+CD56+NKG2C- and CD3+CD56-NKG2C+ T cells.

The study's findings and limits: Whether expanded NKG2C+ T cell clones recognized HCMV stayed uncertain. Among CD8+ T cells from five or six donors, dominant NKG2C+ clonotypes accounted for about 1.0-7.0%.

Germline V CDR1 and CDR2: MNHEY, SVGAGI. The CDR3 consists of 14 residues. The chain combines TRBV6-5 with TRBJ2-3. The specimen was blood T cells: a sorted CD56 or NKG2C T cell subset, CD4+ or CD8+ T cells, or bulk PBMC T cells (not recorded which). The origin of this receptor is a man aged 18 to 35 in good health. The CDR3 loop reads CASSTERKYGTQYF.